A selection of T cell receptor beta chains follows, all from one sample in a study of blood T cell repertoires in COVID-19. Clones were sequenced by immunoSEQ multiplex PCR, and TCRdb holds only the in-frame ones, with some missing. The top ten clones hold 4% to 5% of a sample with about 210,000 clones, about 85% of them seen once. Sequencing used peripheral blood. These receptors all come from a woman aged 80 or older with acute or convalescent COVID-19. The CDR3 runs from the conserved cysteine through the conserved F or W. Fields, in order: clone size, V gene, D gene, J gene, CDR3 DNA, CDR3 protein. The D gene is left open where the match is weak. Size values are once, few and many counts, or a class for expanded clones, and some rows have none.

size: -; V: TRBV2; D: TRBD1; J: TRBJ2-2; DNA: TGTGCCAGCAGTCGAGGGACAGGGGGTAACACCGGGGAGCTGTTTTTT; CDR3: CASSRGTGGNTGELFF
size: -; V: TRBV7-2; D: TRBD1; J: TRBJ2-1; DNA: TGTGCCAGCAGCTTGGGCAGGGGGCAGGGTGAGCAGTTCTTC; CDR3: CASSLGRGQGEQFF
size: -; V: TRBV5-5; D: -; J: TRBJ1-1; DNA: TGTGCCAGCAGCTTGGACGCGGACACTGAAGCTTTCTTT; CDR3: CASSLDADTEAFF
size: once; V: TRBV29-1; D: -; J: TRBJ2-3; DNA: TGCAGCGTTATTAGCGCCTACCTTGGAGATACGCAGTATTTT; CDR3: CSVISAYLGDTQYF
size: -; V: TRBV12-5; D: -; J: TRBJ1-1; DNA: TGTGCTAGTGCCTTACCAGGGGCTCCTGAAGCTTTCTTT; CDR3: CASALPGAPEAFF
size: few; V: TRBV28; D: -; J: TRBJ2-5; DNA: TGTGCCAGCAGCCCTCGGGGGAGACGAGAGACCCAGTACTTC; CDR3: CASSPRGRRETQYF
size: -; V: TRBV10-3; D: TRBD1; J: TRBJ1-1; DNA: TGTGCCAGTCTCCGGGACAGGGGCACTGAAGCTTTCTTT; CDR3: CASLRDRGTEAFF
size: -; V: TRBV7-2; D: TRBD1; J: TRBJ2-5; DNA: TGTGCCAGCAGGTACAGGGGGCCAACGGGGGAGACCCAGTACTTC; CDR3: CASRYRGPTGETQYF
size: few; V: TRBV19; D: TRBD2; J: TRBJ2-3; DNA: TGTGCCAGTAGCTGGAGCGGGATCGCAGATACGCAGTATTTT; CDR3: CASSWSGIADTQYF
size: -; V: TRBV5-8; D: -; J: TRBJ2-5; DNA: TGTGCCAGCAGCTTTGGCGGAGCGGAGGGGGAGACCCAGTACTTC; CDR3: CASSFGGAEGETQYF
size: -; V: TRBV18; D: -; J: TRBJ1-1; DNA: TGTGCCAGCTCACCACCGACACAGATGAACACTGAAGCTTTCTTT; CDR3: CASSPPTQMNTEAFF
size: once; V: TRBV6-6; D: -; J: TRBJ1-5; DNA: TGTGCCGCACGGGACTCCAATAGCAATCAGCCCCAGCATTTT; CDR3: CAARDSNSNQPQHF
size: -; V: TRBV18; D: TRBD1; J: TRBJ1-5; DNA: TGTGCCAGCTCACCTCAGGGACAGGGAAATCAGCCCCAGCATTTT; CDR3: CASSPQGQGNQPQHF
size: -; V: TRBV6-6; D: -; J: TRBJ1-1; DNA: TGTGCCAGCAGCCGATCCGACATCATGAACACTGAAGCTTTCTTT; CDR3: CASSRSDIMNTEAFF
size: -; V: TRBV7-2; D: TRBD1; J: TRBJ2-7; DNA: TGTGCCAGCAGCCCGGACAGGCCCCCCTACGAGCAGTACTTC; CDR3: CASSPDRPPYEQYF
size: -; V: TRBV29-1; D: TRBD1; J: TRBJ1-2; DNA: TGCAGCGTTTCCGGGACAGGGGGCATTTTCTATGGCTACACCTTC; CDR3: CSVSGTGGIFYGYTF
size: -; V: TRBV28; D: -; J: TRBJ1-6; DNA: TGTGCCAGCAGTCAAAGCCGGTGGAATTCACCCCTCCACTTT; CDR3: CASSQSRWNSPLHF
size: -; V: TRBV6-2/TRBV6-3; D: -; J: TRBJ2-2; DNA: TGTGCCAGCAGTTTCAGGGGATGGAACACCGGGGAGCTGTTTTTT; CDR3: CASSFRGWNTGELFF
size: once; V: TRBV5-1; D: TRBD2; J: TRBJ2-2; DNA: TGCGCCAGCAGCTTGGACGCTAGCGGGCTAACCGGGGAGCTGTTTTTT; CDR3: CASSLDASGLTGELFF
size: -; V: TRBV28; D: TRBD1; J: TRBJ2-5; DNA: TGTGCCAGCAGTCCCCTACAGGGGTTAGAGACCCAGTACTTC; CDR3: CASSPLQGLETQYF
size: -; V: TRBV4-2; D: TRBD2; J: TRBJ2-1; DNA: TGTGCCAGCAGCCAAGCAATGGCGGGGGGGAAGTACAATGAGCAGTTCTTC; CDR3: CASSQAMAGGKYNEQFF
size: -; V: TRBV4-3; D: -; J: TRBJ1-2; DNA: TGCGCCAGCAGCGAAGTAGGGGCTTCTAACTATGGCTACACCTTC; CDR3: CASSEVGASNYGYTF
size: -; V: TRBV12-1; D: -; J: TRBJ1-4; DNA: TGTGCCAGCAGCTTTGCCGATACAGGGCCTGAAAAACTGTTTTTT; CDR3: CASSFADTGPEKLFF
size: -; V: TRBV6-2/TRBV6-3; D: TRBD2; J: TRBJ2-1; DNA: TGTGCCAGCAGTTACTCGACTAGCAGTTACAATGAGCAGTTCTTC; CDR3: CASSYSTSSYNEQFF
size: few; V: TRBV7-2; D: -; J: TRBJ1-2; DNA: TGTGCCAGCAGCTTAACCCCAGGGAATCGGGGCTACACCTTC; CDR3: CASSLTPGNRGYTF
size: -; V: TRBV5-1; D: -; J: TRBJ2-1; DNA: TGCGCCAGCAGCTCGGTGGGTGACAGGGCGGGGAATGAGCAGTTCTTC; CDR3: CASSSVGDRAGNEQFF
size: -; V: TRBV5-1; D: -; J: TRBJ2-3; DNA: TGCGCCAGCAGCTCCCAGGGTTCAGATACGCAGTATTTT; CDR3: CASSSQGSDTQYF
size: -; V: TRBV4-1; D: TRBD1; J: TRBJ2-5; DNA: TGCGCCAGCAGCCAAGGGGACAGGGGTTCGGAGACCCAGTACTTC; CDR3: CASSQGDRGSETQYF
size: -; V: TRBV27; D: TRBD1; J: TRBJ1-1; DNA: TGTGCCAGCAGTTTATCTCACAGGGGGAACTTTGGGACTGAAGCTTTCTTT; CDR3: CASSLSHRGNFGTEAFF
size: -; V: TRBV6-5; D: -; J: TRBJ2-7; DNA: TGTGCCAGCAGTTACGAGGGCGGTTCCTACGAGCAGTACTTC; CDR3: CASSYEGGSYEQYF
size: -; V: TRBV7-2; D: -; J: TRBJ2-5; DNA: TGTGCCAGCAGCCCCGGGACTCAAGAGACCCAGTACTTC; CDR3: CASSPGTQETQYF
size: -; V: TRBV5-6; D: -; J: TRBJ2-3; DNA: TGTGCCAGCAGCTTGCAGGGAACAGATACGCAGTATTTT; CDR3: CASSLQGTDTQYF
size: -; V: TRBV19; D: TRBD1; J: TRBJ2-2; DNA: TGTGCCAGTAGGCCCACCTACAGGGGGCCAACCGGGGAGCTGTTTTTT; CDR3: CASRPTYRGPTGELFF
size: -; V: TRBV5-5; D: TRBD1; J: TRBJ1-2; DNA: TGTGCCAGCAGCCGGGCCCCACAGGGGGCTTACTATGGCTACACCTTC; CDR3: CASSRAPQGAYYGYTF
size: -; V: TRBV7-9; D: -; J: TRBJ1-3; DNA: TGTGCCAGCAGCGTGACTTTTGGCTCTGGAAACACCATATATTTT; CDR3: CASSVTFGSGNTIYF
size: -; V: TRBV5-1; D: TRBD1; J: TRBJ2-3; DNA: TGCGCCAGCAGCAAGACAGGGGGAGTCGCAGATACGCAGTATTTT; CDR3: CASSKTGGVADTQYF
size: once; V: TRBV11-2; D: -; J: TRBJ1-1; DNA: TGTGCCAGCAGCTTGAGCGGGAACACTGAAGCTTTCTTT; CDR3: CASSLSGNTEAFF
size: -; V: TRBV5-6; D: TRBD1; J: TRBJ1-2; DNA: TGTGCCAGCAGCCTCCGGGACAGGGAGACGCAGGGCTACACCTTC; CDR3: CASSLRDRETQGYTF
size: -; V: TRBV12-3/TRBV12-4; D: -; J: TRBJ2-7; DNA: TGTGCCAGCAGTTTTGTCGGTATCTACGAGCAGTACTTC; CDR3: CASSFVGIYEQYF
size: -; V: TRBV28; D: -; J: TRBJ1-1; DNA: TGTGCCAGCAGTTTATGGGCCAGGGGCACTGAAGCTTTCTTT; CDR3: CASSLWARGTEAFF
size: -; V: TRBV6-5; D: -; J: TRBJ1-5; DNA: TGTGCCAGCAGTTCCTACAGGGTCGGTCAGCCCCAGCATTTT; CDR3: CASSSYRVGQPQHF
size: -; V: TRBV7-2; D: TRBD2; J: TRBJ2-5; DNA: TGTGCCAGCAGCTCCGGGCTAGCGGGATCCCCCGGGCAAGAGACCCAGTACTTC; CDR3: CASSSGLAGSPGQETQYF
size: -; V: TRBV7-2; D: TRBD1; J: TRBJ1-2; DNA: TGTGCCAGCAGCTGGGACAGGGTGGGAACCTATGGCTACACCTTC; CDR3: CASSWDRVGTYGYTF
size: -; V: TRBV5-1; D: -; J: TRBJ1-3; DNA: TGCGCCAGCAGCTTCTTCGGGGAAGCTGGAAACACCATATATTTT; CDR3: CASSFFGEAGNTIYF
size: few; V: TRBV3-1/TRBV3-2; D: -; J: TRBJ1-4; DNA: TGTGCCAGCAGCCAAGCGGGCGGAGGAGAAAAACTGTTTTTT; CDR3: CASSQAGGGEKLFF